The clone carrying this T cell receptor (beta chain) was detected ten times or more. No antigen is known for it. This specimen comes from a study of neurological immune-mediated disorders. On the study more broadly: Disease course was recorded as relapsing-remitting for some 31 and secondary progressive for about 8.5% of the roughly 35 multiple sclerosis patients.

Unsorted libraries came from 2 million PBMCs stored at -80 °C. Study results and caveats: Phylogenetic grouping put 18 of 34 multiple sclerosis patients' repertoires into one related-CDR3 cluster, a possible signature. The multiple sclerosis repertoire cluster had no clinical or MRI correlate.

Trimming took off 4 bases at V and 1 base at J, with 14 bases between the two ends. The CDR3 consists of 14 residues. Germline V CDR1 and CDR2: DFQATT, SNEGSKA (reference sequence). TCRdb re-derived calls from the 5' RACE reads in MiXCR, one entry per CDR3 protein. The sample lists just under 60,000 distinct CDR3 sequences, roughly 3.5% seen once, with about 3% in the top ten. The chain combines TRBV20-1 with TRBJ2-7; no firm D call. This TCR was sampled from a woman in her 30s with multiple sclerosis. Specimen: PBMCs. The CDR3 loop reads CSATPSISSYEQYF. The CDR3 nucleotides read TGCAGTGCTACCCCGTCAATATCGTCCTACGAGCAGTACTTC.